One sample yielded the 7 T cell receptor beta chains listed below, sequenced in a study of PD-1 blockade in mismatch repair-deficient tumors. TCRdb's copy holds only in-frame clones and misses some; the assay was immunoSEQ multiplex PCR. The sample has around 120,000 clones, approximately 86% seen once. The specimen was peripheral blood, collected 44 weeks after starting pembrolizumab. These receptor sequences come from an adult with mismatch repair-deficient cancer.

This clone was picked up one time. The V call is TRBV4-3, the J call TRBJ2-3, with 9 bases aligning to TRBD1. CDR1 and CDR2 from the germline V gene are LGHNA and YSLEER. This CDR3 has 19 amino acids. The ends lost 0 bases at V and 5 bases at J; junction bases unmatched: 15. The CDR3 is CASSQDWDRVGGEGDTQYF. CDR3 DNA sequence: TGCGCCAGCAGCCAAGATTGGGACAGGGTGGGAGGCGAAGGAGATACGCAGTATTTT.

The genes are TRBV10-3 and TRBJ2-5; possibly TRBD1 or TRBD2 for D (7 bases each). This CDR3 has 14 residues. CDR1 and CDR2 (germline): ENHRY, SYGVKD. V was cut by 3 bases and J by 4 bases, with 12 bases left in between. CDR3 sequence reads: CAISDSGGGETQYF. Here the CDR3 DNA reads TGTGCCATCAGTGACTCAGGGGGGGGAGAGACCCAGTACTTC.

The V gene is TRBV15, the J gene TRBJ2-7; D unresolved. The CDR3 contains 14 residues. Germline V gives CDR1 LNHNV, CDR2 YYDKDF (reference sequence). V was trimmed by 0 bases and J by 2 bases, leaving 8 bases between them. In nucleotides, the CDR3 is TGTGCCACCAGCAGAGATAACACCCCCTACGAGCAGTACTTC. Translated, it gives CATSRDNTPYEQYF. Complete variable domain (other parts from reference TRBV15 and TRBJ2-7): DAMVIQNPRYQVTQFGKPVTLSCSQTLNHNVMYWYQQKSSQAPKLLFHYYDKDFNNEADTPDNFQSRRPNTSFCFLDIRSPGLGDTAMYLCATSRDNTPYEQYFGPGTRLTVT.

The table lists this clone with a count of one. This chain uses TRBV4-3 with TRBJ2-3; unclear D gene. V was cut by 1 base and J by 3 bases, with 5 bases left in between. Germline V gives CDR1 LGHNA, CDR2 YSLEER. There are 13 residues in the CDR3. The CDR3 sequence: CASSQASTDTQYF. The DNA for the CDR3 is TGCGCCAGCAGCCAAGCTAGTACAGATACGCAGTATTTT.

A remark on this clone: The same CDR3 also results from other DNA sequences found in this sample. The chain recombines TRBV5-4 with TRBJ2-7, with 9 bases matching TRBD2. Trimming cost V 0 bases and J 1 base; bases outside gene matches: 2. The CDR3 length is 15 residues. Germline V gene lookup returns CDR1 SGHNT and CDR2 YYREEE (reference sequence). The CDR3 is CASSLGSGSSYEQYF. The DNA for the CDR3 is TGTGCCAGCAGCTTGGGTAGCGGGAGTTCCTACGAGCAGTACTTC.

This chain joins TRBV25-1 and TRBJ2-1; D is unclear. CDR3 length: 12 residues. V was cut by 2 bases and J by 8 bases, with 7 bases left in between. Germline V CDR1 and CDR2: MGHDK, SYGVNS. The CDR3 is CASSEKSYEQFF. CDR3 nucleotides: TGTGCCAGCAGTGAAAAGTCCTATGAGCAGTTCTTC.

The gene calls are TRBV7-9 and TRBJ1-5; D gene uncertain. The CDR3 totals 15 residues. Trimming took 7 bases from V and 7 from J, leaving 20 bases between them. Germline lookup yields CDR1 SEHNR and CDR2 FQNEAQ (reference sequence). CDR3 in amino acids: CASIPRKGLGQPQHF. Here the CDR3 DNA reads TGTGCCAGCATCCCCCGGAAGGGCTTAGGGCAGCCCCAGCATTTT.